These T cell receptor beta chains were read from a single sample in a study of shared clonotypes between healthy human individuals. Clones were read by immunoSEQ multiplex PCR, and TCRdb kept only the in-frame ones, dropping some. The repertoire holds hundreds of thousands of clones, with almost 97% as singletons. The material sequenced was naive CD4+ T cells sorted from blood. All receptors derive from a woman aged 25 to 45 in good health. Both conserved end residues are part of each CDR3. D genes are given only for firm matches. Part of the rows lack a size; the others show once, few, many or a class for expanded clones.

J gene	V gene	clone size	D gene	CDR3 protein	CDR3 DNA
TRBJ2-5	TRBV5-1	-	-	CASSLAGTQETQYF	TGCGCCAGCAGCTTGGCAGGGACCCAAGAGACCCAGTACTTC
TRBJ1-5	TRBV2	-	TRBD1	CASSETLDRRRAF	TGTGCCAGCAGTGAAACTTTGGACAGGCGGCGGGCTTTT
TRBJ2-7	TRBV4-1	once	-	CASSQGLFYEQYF	TGCGCCAGCAGCCAAGGACTTTTCTACGAGCAGTACTTC
TRBJ2-2	TRBV28	-	-	CASSLMGQGHTGELFF	TGTGCCAGCAGTTTGATGGGCCAGGGGCATACCGGGGAGCTGTTTTTT
TRBJ2-3	TRBV6-1	-	TRBD2	CASSEQGTSGAGTDTQYF	TGTGCCAGCAGCGAACAGGGAACTAGCGGAGCCGGCACAGATACGCAGTATTTT
TRBJ1-1	TRBV19	-	-	CASHPRLNTEAFF	TGTGCCAGCCACCCCAGGTTGAACACTGAAGCTTTCTTT
TRBJ2-1	TRBV7-9	-	TRBD1	CASSDDRGSSRELNEQFF	TGTGCCAGCAGCGACGACAGGGGGTCTAGTAGGGAACTCAATGAGCAGTTCTTC
TRBJ1-2	TRBV7-9	-	-	CASSLGLGGYGYTF	TGTGCCAGCAGCTTAGGTCTGGGCGGGTATGGCTACACCTTC
TRBJ2-7	TRBV7-2	once	TRBD2	CASSFASGPYEQYF	TGTGCCAGCAGCTTCGCTAGCGGCCCCTACGAGCAGTACTTC
TRBJ2-1	TRBV25-1	-	-	CASTHHGRNEQFF	TGTGCCAGCACACATCATGGGAGGAATGAGCAGTTCTTC
TRBJ2-5	TRBV2	-	-	CASRYAETQYF	TGTGCCAGCAGGTATGCAGAGACCCAGTACTTC
TRBJ2-7	TRBV7-8	-	TRBD2	CASSPRSSGSVEQYF	TGTGCCAGCAGCCCCCGGAGTAGCGGGAGTGTCGAGCAGTACTTC
TRBJ2-5	TRBV7-2	once	-	CASSRGGETQYF	TGTGCCAGCAGTCGGGGCGGAGAGACCCAGTACTTC
TRBJ2-3	TRBV10-1	-	-	CASSARSGNTDTQYF	TGCGCCAGCAGTGCTCGTAGCGGAAACACAGATACGCAGTATTTT
TRBJ2-5	TRBV7-9	-	-	CASSLTETQYF	TGTGCCAGCAGCTTAACGGAGACCCAGTACTTC
TRBJ2-7	TRBV21-1	-	-	CASGKTVEQYF	TGTGCCAGCGGGAAGACGGTCGAGCAGTACTTC
TRBJ2-7	TRBV5-1	-	-	CASSLGTTPTGEQYF	TGCGCCAGCAGCTTGGGGACCACCCCTACGGGTGAGCAGTACTTC
TRBJ1-2	TRBV13	-	-	CASSKRGFHHTF	TGTGCCAGCAGCAAACGGGGGTTTCATCACACCTTC
TRBJ1-5	TRBV28	-	-	CASSSPGPAKPQHF	TGTGCCAGCAGTTCGCCCGGGCCGGCAAAGCCCCAGCATTTT
TRBJ2-7	TRBV28	-	TRBD2	CASSWTSGRPYEQYF	TGTGCCAGCAGTTGGACTAGCGGGAGACCCTACGAGCAGTACTTC
TRBJ2-1	TRBV2	-	TRBD1	CASKTGGLGEQFF	TGTGCCAGTAAGACAGGGGGATTAGGTGAGCAGTTCTTC
TRBJ1-3	TRBV2	-	-	CASSYGHRSGNTIYF	TGTGCCAGCAGTTACGGACACCGCTCTGGAAACACCATATATTTT
TRBJ1-2	TRBV5-1	-	-	CASRMGGNLESDYGYTF	TGCGCCAGCAGAATGGGAGGGAACCTGGAATCGGACTATGGCTACACCTTC
TRBJ2-2	TRBV5-1	-	-	CASSLNSGEVAGELFF	TGCGCCAGCAGCTTAAACTCGGGGGAAGTTGCCGGGGAGCTGTTTTTT
TRBJ2-2	TRBV7-2	-	-	CASSLGKVGAGTGELFF	TGTGCCAGCAGCTTAGGCAAGGTGGGAGCAGGCACCGGGGAGCTGTTTTTT
TRBJ2-7	TRBV6-6	-	-	CASSYSDATIYEQYF	TGTGCCAGCAGTTACTCTGACGCGACCATCTACGAGCAGTACTTC
TRBJ2-3	TRBV5-1	once	TRBD2	CASSLGGGRSADTQYF	TGCGCCAGCAGCTTGGGGGGCGGGAGGAGTGCAGATACGCAGTATTTT
TRBJ2-2	TRBV12-5	-	-	CASGLVAGENTGELFF	TGTGCTAGTGGTTTGGTAGCAGGGGAGAACACCGGGGAGCTGTTTTTT
TRBJ2-3	TRBV11-3	-	TRBD2	CASSRTSGKWPTQYF	TGTGCCAGCAGCCGGACTAGCGGGAAGTGGCCTACGCAGTATTTT
TRBJ1-1	TRBV7-8	-	-	CASSLISRGMNTEAFF	TGTGCCAGCAGCTTAATATCGAGGGGGATGAACACTGAAGCTTTCTTT
TRBJ1-1	TRBV13	-	-	CASSLVTTNTEAFF	TGTGCCAGCAGCTTAGTTACGACGAACACTGAAGCTTTCTTT
TRBJ2-7	TRBV5-1	-	-	CASSLVPGTGAYEQYF	TGCGCCAGCAGCCTAGTTCCCGGGACGGGTGCCTACGAGCAGTACTTC
TRBJ2-7	TRBV19	-	-	CASSVRDGSYEQYF	TGTGCCAGTAGTGTCCGGGACGGCTCCTACGAGCAGTACTTC
TRBJ2-7	TRBV11-2	-	TRBD2	CASSLTSGRSYEQYF	TGTGCCAGCAGCTTGACTAGCGGGAGGTCCTACGAGCAGTACTTC
TRBJ2-7	TRBV5-1	-	-	CASSLAIISYEQYF	TGCGCCAGCAGCTTGGCTATCATCTCCTACGAGCAGTACTTC
TRBJ1-2	TRBV6-5	-	-	CASRRVGGDGYTF	TGTGCCAGCAGGAGGGTCGGGGGCGATGGCTACACCTTC
TRBJ2-1	TRBV19	once	TRBD2	CASSTQTSGSSYEQFF	TGTGCCAGTAGTACCCAGACTAGCGGGAGCTCGTATGAGCAGTTCTTC
TRBJ2-1	TRBV4-1	-	TRBD2	CASSQRGLAVYNEQFF	TGCGCCAGCAGCCAAAGGGGACTAGCTGTCTACAATGAGCAGTTCTTC
TRBJ2-7	TRBV4-1	few	-	CASSQVSSGEQYF	TGCGCCAGCAGCCAAGTATCCTCTGGTGAGCAGTACTTC
TRBJ1-6	TRBV27	-	-	CASSLEQGQGSYNSPLHF	TGTGCCAGCAGTTTGGAGCAGGGTCAGGGGTCCTATAATTCACCCCTCCACTTT
TRBJ1-2	TRBV28	-	-	CASSPTLGVLYGYTF	TGTGCCAGCAGTCCCACGCTGGGGGTGCTCTATGGCTACACCTTC
TRBJ1-1	TRBV11-3	-	-	CASSLKGDTEAFF	TGTGCCAGCAGCTTAAAAGGCGATACTGAAGCTTTCTTT
TRBJ2-1	TRBV29-1	-	TRBD1	CSERTGSSYNEQFF	TGCAGCGAAAGGACAGGGAGTTCGTACAATGAGCAGTTCTTC
TRBJ2-7	TRBV5-4	-	-	CASSLYPPGEQYF	TGTGCCAGCAGCTTGTACCCCCCCGGCGAGCAGTACTTC
TRBJ1-2	TRBV19	-	-	CASSAARIDGYTF	TGTGCCAGTAGTGCCGCCAGGATCGATGGCTACACCTTC
TRBJ1-5	TRBV28	-	-	CASTDGSAGNQPQHF	TGTGCCAGCACCGATGGGAGTGCGGGCAATCAGCCCCAGCATTTT
TRBJ2-6	TRBV27	-	-	CASSYNLFPGANVLTF	TGTGCCAGCAGCTACAACCTGTTCCCTGGGGCCAACGTCCTGACTTTC
TRBJ2-1	TRBV27	-	TRBD2	CASVSSGPSSYNEQFF	TGTGCCAGTGTAAGTAGCGGGCCTAGCTCCTACAATGAGCAGTTCTTC
TRBJ1-3	TRBV28	-	-	CASSPGGVSGNTIYF	TGTGCCAGCAGTCCCGGAGGTGTGTCGGGAAACACCATATATTTT
TRBJ2-2	TRBV6-6	-	-	CASRTRDLNTGELFF	TGTGCCAGCAGAACCAGGGACCTGAACACCGGGGAGCTGTTTTTT
TRBJ1-3	TRBV19	-	-	CASSISVTGNTIYF	TGTGCCAGTAGTATATCGGTAACAGGAAACACCATATATTTT
TRBJ2-5	TRBV25-1	-	-	CASSEDKTQETQYF	TGTGCCAGCAGTGAAGACAAAACCCAAGAGACCCAGTACTTC
TRBJ2-7	TRBV2	-	TRBD1	CASSFGTVSYEQYF	TGTGCCAGCAGTTTTGGGACAGTTTCCTACGAGCAGTACTTC
TRBJ1-5	TRBV19	-	-	CASSYQGRGGNQPQHF	TGTGCCAGTAGTTATCAGGGGAGGGGAGGCAATCAGCCCCAGCATTTT
TRBJ2-5	TRBV5-1	-	-	CASSFSGYQETQYF	TGCGCCAGCAGCTTTTCGGGATACCAAGAGACCCAGTACTTC